Listed below are T cell receptor beta chains from one sample, sequenced in a study of blood T cell repertoires in COVID-19. Produced via immunoSEQ multiplex PCR; TCRdb's table is partial and in-frame only. The sample has more than 60,000 clones, roughly 89% seen once. The specimen was peripheral blood. These TCRs come from a man between 50 and 59 years old with acute or convalescent COVID-19. The CDR3 runs from the conserved cysteine through the conserved F or W. D genes are given only for firm matches. Size is omitted from some rows. Given values are once, few, many or a class for expanded clones.

clone_size,j_call,v_call,d_call,cdr3_nt,cdr3_aa
.,TRBJ2-7,TRBV11-2,.,TGTGCCAGCAGCTTCACCTACGAGCAGTACTTC,CASSFTYEQYF
.,TRBJ2-5,TRBV6-7,.,TGTGCCAGCTACCTCCCTGACATGTACCAAGAGACCCAGTACTTC,CASYLPDMYQETQYF
.,TRBJ2-5,TRBV5-8,TRBD2,TGTGCCAGCAGCCTCCGGGGGGGGAACCAAGAGACCCAGTACTTC,CASSLRGGNQETQYF
.,TRBJ1-1,TRBV6-5,.,TGTGCCAGCAGTTCAGAAAATCCTGAAGCTTTCTTT,CASSSENPEAFF
.,TRBJ1-2,TRBV10-3,TRBD1,TGTGCCACCCGAACAGGGGGCACTGGTGGCTACACCTTC,CATRTGGTGGYTF
.,TRBJ2-2,TRBV15,.,TGTGCCACCAGCATCCATCTAGAAACCGGGGAGCTGTTTTTT,CATSIHLETGELFF
.,TRBJ2-2,TRBV6-5,TRBD2,TGTGCCAGCAGAAGACTAGCGACCGGGGAGCTGTTTTTT,CASRRLATGELFF
.,TRBJ2-1,TRBV6-5,.,TGTGCCGGAGACCCAGGGGGGCGGAGGATGGATGAGCAGTTCTTC,CAGDPGGRRMDEQFF
.,TRBJ2-5,TRBV11-3,.,TGTGCCAGCAGCCGCGGGGACAGCGGGGGCGGGGGGACCCAGTACTTC,CASSRGDSGGGGTQYF
.,TRBJ2-5,TRBV5-5,.,TGTGCCAGCAGCTTGGGTAAGCTGGAGACCCAGTACTTC,CASSLGKLETQYF
.,TRBJ2-7,TRBV6-2/TRBV6-3,.,TGTGCCAGCAGTTACTCGACGTATGGGGGCGTCTTATACGAGCAGTACTTC,CASSYSTYGGVLYEQYF
once,TRBJ2-1,TRBV3-1/TRBV3-2,TRBD2,TGTGCCAGCAGCAACTGGGGACTAGCGGGGATCAATGAGCAGTTCTTC,CASSNWGLAGINEQFF
.,TRBJ2-1,TRBV7-9,TRBD2,TGTGCCAGCAGCTACCCCGGGACTAGGGAGTCCAATGAGCAGTTCTTC,CASSYPGTRESNEQFF
.,TRBJ1-2,TRBV6-5,.,TGTGCCAGCAGGAGAGCTCGGGAGGGAGGGTATGGCTACACCTTC,CASRRAREGGYGYTF
.,TRBJ2-5,TRBV21-1,.,TGTGCCAGCAGCAAAGCGGGGACCGGGAGTTTTATCCAAGAGACCCAGTACTTC,CASSKAGTGSFIQETQYF
.,TRBJ2-7,TRBV19,TRBD1,TGTGCCAGTAGCCTCGGGACAGGGACCTACGAGCAGTACTTC,CASSLGTGTYEQYF
.,TRBJ2-3,TRBV11-3,.,TGTGCCAGCAGCTTAAGGCGGAGGGGCACAGATACGCAGTATTTT,CASSLRRRGTDTQYF
.,TRBJ2-7,TRBV3-1/TRBV3-2,TRBD1,TGTGCCAGCAGCCAGGAAAACAGGGGTGGCTACGAGCAGTACTTC,CASSQENRGGYEQYF
.,TRBJ1-5,TRBV2,.,TGTGCCAGCAGACAGACGGTTAGCAATCAGCCCCAGCATTTT,CASRQTVSNQPQHF
few,TRBJ2-7,TRBV18,TRBD2,TGTGCCAGCTCGCGATCGGGCGGGACTAACTACGAGCAGTACTTC,CASSRSGGTNYEQYF
few,TRBJ2-7,TRBV7-2,TRBD2,TGTGCCAGCAGCGAGACTAGCGGGACCTACGAGCAGTACTTC,CASSETSGTYEQYF
.,TRBJ1-3,TRBV7-2,.,TGTGCCAGCAGCCCCCCCGGGGGGCGCGGAAACACCATATATTTT,CASSPPGGRGNTIYF
.,TRBJ2-3,TRBV5-1,TRBD2,TGCGCCAGCAGCTCCGGGGGGGATACAGATACGCAGTATTTT,CASSSGGDTDTQYF
few,TRBJ2-1,TRBV11-3,.,TGTGCCAGCAGCCCCCCGCGGGGTATGATTACCTGGAGCTCCTACAATGAGCAGTTCTTC,CASSPPRGMITWSSYNEQFF
.,TRBJ2-7,TRBV3-1/TRBV3-2,.,TGTGCCAGCAGCCTCTGGGACACACCCTACGAGCAGTACTTC,CASSLWDTPYEQYF
once,TRBJ2-1,TRBV5-1,.,TGCGCCAGCACCCCCGATTCTAGCGACTCCTACAATGAGCAGTTCTTC,CASTPDSSDSYNEQFF
.,TRBJ2-1,TRBV16,TRBD2,TGTGCCAGCAGCCAGGGCGGGAGTTCCTACAATGAGCAGTTCTTC,CASSQGGSSYNEQFF
.,TRBJ2-1,TRBV7-2,.,TGTGCCAGCAGCTTAAATCCCAGGGGCAATGAGCAGTTCTTC,CASSLNPRGNEQFF
.,TRBJ2-7,TRBV6-2/TRBV6-3,.,TGTGCCAGCAGCCCCAGGACACTTTACGAGCAGTACTTC,CASSPRTLYEQYF
.,TRBJ2-7,TRBV27,TRBD2,TGTGCCAGCAGTCCGCGGGAGGTAAGCTACGAGCAGTACTTC,CASSPREVSYEQYF
.,TRBJ1-5,TRBV24-1,.,TGTGCCACCAGTGGGTGGGGGGATCAGCCCCAGCATTTT,CATSGWGDQPQHF
.,TRBJ2-3,TRBV14,TRBD2,TGTGCCAGCAGCCTCCTAGCGGGAGTTCACACAGATACGCAGTATTTT,CASSLLAGVHTDTQYF
.,TRBJ1-1,TRBV7-2,.,TGTGCCAGCAGCTTAAAAGCAGGGTCTGAAGCTTTCTTT,CASSLKAGSEAFF
few,TRBJ2-1,TRBV3-1/TRBV3-2,.,TGTGCCAGCAGGCCTACGGTCGGCAATGAGCAGTTCTTC,CASRPTVGNEQFF
.,TRBJ2-1,TRBV12-3/TRBV12-4,TRBD2,TGTGCCAGCAGTCCCGGCGGGGGCAATGAGCAGTTCTTC,CASSPGGGNEQFF
.,TRBJ2-7,TRBV10-3,.,TGTGCCATCAGTGAGGAGGGAACCCGGGAGCAGTACTTC,CAISEEGTREQYF
.,TRBJ2-2,TRBV11-3,TRBD1,TGTGCCAGCAGCCCGCGACAGGGGAACACCGGGGAGCTGTTTTTT,CASSPRQGNTGELFF
few,TRBJ2-7,TRBV4-1,.,TGCGCCAGCAGCCTACTGGGAGAGTACTACGAGCAGTACTTC,CASSLLGEYYEQYF
.,TRBJ1-1,TRBV12-5,.,TGTGCTAGTGGTCCCGGGAACACTGAAGCTTTCTTT,CASGPGNTEAFF
.,TRBJ2-3,TRBV24-1,TRBD2,TGTGCCACCAGTGATCATCTAGCGGGGGGCACAGATACGCAGTATTTT,CATSDHLAGGTDTQYF
.,TRBJ1-1,TRBV7-9,.,TGTGCCAGCAGCTCCGGACAAGAAGCTTTCTTT,CASSSGQEAFF
.,TRBJ1-1,TRBV6-5,.,TGTGCCAGCAGTCGAGCAGGCACACTGAACACTGAAGCTTTCTTT,CASSRAGTLNTEAFF
.,TRBJ1-1,TRBV5-1,TRBD1,TGCGCCAGCAGCTTCGGGACAGAGAACACTGAAGCTTTCTTT,CASSFGTENTEAFF
.,TRBJ2-6,TRBV7-2,.,TGTGCCAGCAGCCCCCAGGGGTCCTCTGTGGGGGCCAACGTCCTGACTTTC,CASSPQGSSVGANVLTF
.,TRBJ2-2,TRBV6-2/TRBV6-3,.,TGTGCCAGCAGTTATGAGAAGCGAAGCACCGGGGAGCTGTTTTTT,CASSYEKRSTGELFF
few,TRBJ1-2,TRBV27,TRBD1,TGTGCCAGCCGCCGAACCCGGACAGGGGAGAACACCTTC,CASRRTRTGENTF
.,TRBJ2-3,TRBV5-6,TRBD2,TGTGCCAGCAGCTTGCGGCTAGCGGGGGGCACAGATACGCAGTATTTT,CASSLRLAGGTDTQYF
once,TRBJ1-5,TRBV19,TRBD1,TGTGCCAGTAGTTCGACAGGGGGCAATCAGCCCCAGCATTTT,CASSSTGGNQPQHF
.,TRBJ2-7,TRBV5-5,.,TGTGCCAGCAGCTTGTGGAGTGACAGAGGCTACGAGCAGTACTTC,CASSLWSDRGYEQYF
.,TRBJ2-2,TRBV13,.,TGTGCCAGCAGCTTGGGGCGGACCGGGGAGCTGTTTTTT,CASSLGRTGELFF
.,TRBJ2-5,TRBV5-6,TRBD2,TGTGCCAGCAGCTTGGGAGGGAGGGGCCAAGAGACCCAGTACTTC,CASSLGGRGQETQYF
.,TRBJ2-3,TRBV24-1,.,TGTGCCACCAGTGATGGGGGAGGCGGGCTAGGTGGAGATACGCAGTATTTT,CATSDGGGGLGGDTQYF
.,TRBJ2-7,TRBV28,TRBD2,TGTGCCAGCAGTTTACTGGTAGCGGGGGGTCCCGAATCCTACGAGCAGTACTTC,CASSLLVAGGPESYEQYF
.,TRBJ2-7,TRBV19,TRBD2,TGTGCCAGTAGTCCAGGATTCGGGCTAGCGGGATCCTACGAGCAGTACTTC,CASSPGFGLAGSYEQYF
.,TRBJ1-1,TRBV30,TRBD1,TGTGCCTGGACAGGGGGATACACTGAAGCTTTCTTT,CAWTGGYTEAFF
.,TRBJ1-2,TRBV4-3,.,TGCGCCAGCAGCCAAACAGGGAACTATGGCTACACCTTC,CASSQTGNYGYTF
.,TRBJ2-1,TRBV6-1,TRBD1,TGTGCCAGCAGTGGCCACCCCGGACAGGCTGCCTACAATGAGCAGTTCTTC,CASSGHPGQAAYNEQFF
.,TRBJ2-7,TRBV12-5,TRBD1,TGTGCTAGTGGTTTGGTATTGGGACAGGGGATCCCCTACGAGCAGTACTTC,CASGLVLGQGIPYEQYF
.,TRBJ1-2,TRBV15,.,TGTGCCACCAGCACCAGGACAGCCTTTAACTATGGCTACACCTTC,CATSTRTAFNYGYTF
.,TRBJ2-6,TRBV2,.,TGTGCCAGAACCAGGGGTGTAGCTGGGGCCAACGTCCTGACTTTC,CARTRGVAGANVLTF